This paragraph reports one T cell receptor (beta chain). The data originate from a study of T cells in Graves' hyperthyroidism and ophthalmopathy. Amplification yielded TCR beta CDR3 regions, with RNA transcripts as the source. The TCR CDR3 first-round RT-PCR relied on the HTBI primer set. MiXCR, applied by TCRdb to the multiplex PCR reads, yields one record per CDR3 protein. Of approximately 500,000 distinct CDR3 sequences in the sample, roughly 46% were seen once. The CDR3 extends over 15 amino acids. Germline loops: CDR1 SGHAT, CDR2 FQDESV (reference sequence). V was shortened by 1 base and J by 4 bases, with 10 bases between the two germline ends.

The receptor was derived from a woman under 30 with Graves' hyperthyroidism. The chain carries TRBV11-1 and TRBJ2-2; D is perhaps TRBD1 (5 bases). Sequencing used peripheral blood or thyroid tissue (not recorded which). CDR3 sequence reads: CASSLVGASTGELFF. Written as DNA, the CDR3 is TGTGCCAGCAGCTTAGTTGGGGCCAGCACCGGGGAGCTGTTTTTT.